This T cell receptor beta chain was sequenced in a study of T cells in Graves' hyperthyroidism and ophthalmopathy. Whole-study context: Peripheral blood was drawn at first diagnosis, prior to all treatment.

Deletions cut 3 bases from V and 8 bases from J, with 11 bases between. Germline CDR1 SQVTM, CDR2 ANQGSEA. The CDR3 covers 12 residues. RNA transcripts were the template for amplifying TCR beta CDR3 regions. A first-round RT-PCR of the TCR CDR3 used the HTBI primer set. TCRdb used MiXCR to reprocess the multiplex PCR reads, holding one entry per CDR3 protein. The table includes hundreds of thousands of distinct CDR3 sequences, under 20% detected once. Stable hyperthyroidism: no ophthalmopathy progression over 18 months of follow-up. Each diagnosis was grounded in clinical symptoms, serum thyroxine and TRAb, thyroid ultrasound, and orbital computed tomography.

The receptor's source is a woman aged 25 to 39 with Graves' hyperthyroidism. The chain joins TRBV29-1 to TRBJ2-4; no reliable D call. The sample was blood. The CDR3 region is CSVDIDRDIQYF. CDR3 bases: TGCAGCGTTGACATTGATAGGGACATTCAGTACTTC.